The 18 T cell receptor beta chains below were found in one sample sequenced in a study of T cell repertoires in cytomegalovirus infection. TCRdb redid the calling of the reads with MiXCR, one entry per CDR3 protein. The sample yields about 360,000 distinct CDR3 sequences, around 18% seen once. The sequenced material came from PBMCs. The receptor set was obtained from a human donor in good health (CMV status not recorded). Some clones in this sample may be carry-over from other donors' samples.

This clonotype was picked up a small number of times. V is TRBV11-3 and J is TRBJ2-1; 13 nucleotides align to TRBD2. Per germline, CDR1 SGHNT and CDR2 YENEEA. With 0 bases clipped from V and 8 bases from J, the junction kept 10 bases outside the gene matches. CDR3 length: 18 amino acids. The CDR3 here is CASSLETTGLAGRDEQFF. The CDR3 coding sequence is TGTGCCAGCAGCTTAGAAACGACGGGACTAGCGGGGCGGGATGAGCAGTTCTTC.

The chain combines TRBV5-8 with TRBJ2-7; unclear D gene. V lost 0 bases and J lost 4, with 11 bases in between. Germline assignment: CDR1 SGHTS and CDR2 YDEGEE. CDR3 length equals 14 residues. CDR3 bases: TGTGCCAGCAGCTTGGATGGCAGATTATACGAGCAGTACTTC. Translating gives CASSLDGRLYEQYF.

This clonotype has a handful of counts. The V and J genes are TRBV12-3 or TRBV12-4 and TRBJ1-4, with D tentatively TRBD1 (5 bases). This CDR3 is built from 14 residues. The germline V and J ends were trimmed by 3 bases and 7 bases, with 12 bases remaining between them. CDR3 protein: CASSFADGGEKLFF. The CDR3 DNA follows: TGTGCCAGCAGTTTCGCCGACGGGGGTGAAAAACTGTTTTTT.

The chain joins TRBV12-3 or TRBV12-4 to TRBJ2-1; 8 bases line up with TRBD2. The CDR3 is 15 residues long. Losses at the gene ends were 6 bases for V and 7 bases for J; bases not matched to a gene: 11. The CDR3 DNA sequence: TGTGCCAGCAGCCCGGGACTAGGGGGGTTAAATGAGCAGTTCTTC. Amino acids: CASSPGLGGLNEQFF.

The chain has TRBV20-1 and TRBJ1-1; D unclear. The CDR3 loop spans 12 amino acids. V was pared by 3 bases and J by 4 bases, with 9 bases between. Germline V gene lookup returns CDR1 DFQATT and CDR2 SNEGSKA (reference sequence). DNA for the CDR3: TGCAGTGCTAGTCGTCAGATCACTGAAGCTTTCTTT. Protein sequence: CSASRQITEAFF.

In its sample, this clonotype was seen many times. V usage is TRBV12-3 or TRBV12-4 and J usage is TRBJ1-5; D perhaps matches TRBD1 (6 bases). The CDR3 covers 13 residues. Trimming pared 6 bases from V and 9 bases from J, leaving 15 bases between. CDR3 residues: CASRRDNPSPQHF. For the CDR3, the DNA is TGTGCCAGCAGGCGGGACAACCCCTCGCCCCAGCATTTT.

This clonotype was picked up a small number of times. The rearrangement links TRBV15 to TRBJ2-3; D is ambiguous. The CDR3 spans 14 residues. The V gene's germline CDR1 is LNHNV and CDR2 YYDKDF (reference sequence). V was shortened by 3 bases and J by 6 bases, with 13 bases between the two germline ends. The CDR3 DNA is TGTGCCACCAGCAGCACCTCTACAGTGGATACGCAGTATTTT. Translation gives CATSSTSTVDTQYF.

Remarks on this clonotype: The junction shows a germline mismatch at one end, possibly a read error. CDR3 protein: CASSETGNAEAFF. DNA of the CDR3: TGTGCCAGCAGCGAGACAGGGAACGCTGAAGCTTTCTTT. V gene TRBV11-3 combines with J gene TRBJ1-1; 7 positions agree with TRBD1. Germline CDR1 reads SGHNT; CDR2 reads YENEEA. The CDR3 runs to 13 residues. The whole variable domain, filled in from reference TRBV11-3 and TRBJ1-1, reads EAGVVQSPRYKIIEKKQPVAFWCNPISGHNTLYWYLQNLGQGPELLIRYENEEAVDDSQLPKDRFSAERLKGVDSTLKIQPAELGDSAVYLCASSETGNAEAFFGQGTRLTVV.

The chain joins TRBV15 to TRBJ2-1, with D perhaps TRBD1 (5 bases). Trimming cost V 3 bases and J 13 bases, with 19 bases left between them. The germline V gene has CDR1 LNHNV and CDR2 YYDKDF (reference sequence). The CDR3 covers 14 residues. The CDR3 coding sequence is TGTGCCACCAGCAGGACAGTATTTGGCTCCCTTCAGTTCTTC. It specifies CATSRTVFGSLQFF.

This clonotype was counted ten times or more. The rearrangement links TRBV7-2 to TRBJ2-5, with D perhaps TRBD2 (6 bases). Germline CDR1 is SGHTA and CDR2 is FQGNSA. V gave up 1 base and J gave up 2 bases, with 11 bases separating them. The CDR3 totals 15 residues. The CDR3 coding sequence is TGTGCCAGCAGCTTAGTAGCGGAGCCACAAGAGACCCAGTACTTC. This gives the protein CASSLVAEPQETQYF.

This clonotype was detected a few times. The DNA of the CDR3 is TGTGCCAGCAAAGCCGGGACATGGAGCTCCTACAATGAGCAGTTCTTC. This sequence encodes CASKAGTWSSYNEQFF. V is TRBV6-2 or TRBV6-3 and J is TRBJ2-1; tentatively, D is TRBD1 (6 bases). Per the germline V gene, CDR1 is MNHEY and CDR2 is SVGEGT. V lost 7 bases and J 0 bases, leaving 16 bases between the germline ends. The CDR3 totals 16 residues.

In DNA form, the CDR3 reads TGCAGTGCTAGCCTCCGGGGCGGGAGTAGTGAGCAGTTCTTC. Translating it yields CSASLRGGSSEQFF. V usage is TRBV20-1 and J usage is TRBJ2-1, with 7 bases matching TRBD2. The CDR3 is 14 amino acids. CDR1 and CDR2 (germline): DFQATT, SNEGSKA (reference sequence). After removal of 3 bases from V and 9 bases from J, the junction contained 11 bases not matched to a gene.

This clonotype was observed a few times. The chain joins TRBV11-2 to TRBJ1-2; a weak D match, TRBD1 (6 bases). V dropped 8 bases and J dropped 4 bases, with 8 bases sitting between them. The CDR3 spans 11 residues. Looked up from germline, CDR1 is SGHAT and CDR2 is FQNNGV. CDR3 region: CASQGIYGYTF. The CDR3 bases are TGTGCCAGCCAGGGGATCTATGGCTACACCTTC.

This clonotype was observed many times. This rearrangement joins TRBV12-3 or TRBV12-4 to TRBJ2-1; TRBD2 agrees at 9 bases. J gave up 6 bases and V 2 bases, and 5 bases lay outside the gene matches. This CDR3 comprises 15 residues. CDR3 residues: CASSLFPAGGNEQFF. The CDR3 DNA is TGTGCCAGCAGTTTATTTCCAGCGGGAGGCAATGAGCAGTTCTTC.

This clonotype was seen a few times. The gene calls are TRBV2 and TRBJ2-3; no clear D. The length of the CDR3 is 13 residues. Germline V CDR1 and CDR2: SNHLY, FYNNEI. V lost 4 bases and J 3 bases, leaving 8 bases between the germline ends. The CDR3 DNA reads TGTGCCAGCAGTGTGTTGGGGACAGATACGCAGTATTTT. As protein: CASSVLGTDTQYF. Full variable domain (outside the CDR3, taken from reference TRBV2 and TRBJ2-3): EPEVTQTPSHQVTQMGQEVILRCVPISNHLYFYWYRQILGQKVEFLVSFYNNEISEKSEIFDDQFSVERPDGSNFTLKIRSTKLEDSAMYFCASSVLGTDTQYFGPGTRLTVL.

A few counts support this clonotype. CDR3 loop: CASSTSQTQYF. CDR3 in DNA: TGTGCCAGCAGCACAAGTCAGACCCAGTACTTC. V is TRBV3-1 and J is TRBJ2-5; no reliable D call. This CDR3 spans 11 amino acids. V gave up 5 bases and J gave up 6 bases, with 7 bases separating them. The germline gives CDR1 LGHDT, CDR2 YNNKEL (reference sequence).

This clonotype was seen a handful of times. This chain uses TRBV12-3 or TRBV12-4 with TRBJ1-1; a possible D gene is TRBD1 (5 bases). This CDR3 has 13 amino acids. V was shortened by 5 bases and J by 5 bases, with 12 bases between the two germline ends. For the CDR3, the DNA is TGTGCCAGCAGTCAGATCGAGGGGACTGAAGCTTTCTTT. Translating it yields CASSQIEGTEAFF.

This clonotype appeared a few times. The V call is TRBV15, the J call TRBJ1-4, with D possibly matching TRBD1 (5 bases). In germline, CDR1 is LNHNV, CDR2 YYDKDF (reference sequence). The CDR3 covers 12 residues. V dropped 0 bases and J dropped 10 bases, with 6 bases sitting between them. CDR3 sequence (DNA): TGTGCCACCAGCAGAGAAACAGGAAAACTGTTTTTT. Its protein product is CATSRETGKLFF.